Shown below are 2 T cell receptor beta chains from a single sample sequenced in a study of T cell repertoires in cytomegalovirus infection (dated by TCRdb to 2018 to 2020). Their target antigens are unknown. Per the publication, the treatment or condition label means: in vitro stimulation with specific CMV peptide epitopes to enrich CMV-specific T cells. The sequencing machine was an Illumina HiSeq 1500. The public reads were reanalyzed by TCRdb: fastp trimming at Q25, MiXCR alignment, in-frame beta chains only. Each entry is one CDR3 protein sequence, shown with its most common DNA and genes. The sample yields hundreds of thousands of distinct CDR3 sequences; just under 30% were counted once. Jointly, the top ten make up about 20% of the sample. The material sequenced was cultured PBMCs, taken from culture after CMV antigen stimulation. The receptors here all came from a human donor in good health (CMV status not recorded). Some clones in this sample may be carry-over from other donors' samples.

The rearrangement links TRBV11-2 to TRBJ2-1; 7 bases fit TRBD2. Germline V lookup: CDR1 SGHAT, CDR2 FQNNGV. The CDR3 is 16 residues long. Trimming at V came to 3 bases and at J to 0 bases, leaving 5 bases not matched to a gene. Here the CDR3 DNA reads TGTGCCAGCAGCTTCAACGGCGGGAGCTCCTACAATGAGCAGTTCTTC. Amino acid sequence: CASSFNGGSSYNEQFF.

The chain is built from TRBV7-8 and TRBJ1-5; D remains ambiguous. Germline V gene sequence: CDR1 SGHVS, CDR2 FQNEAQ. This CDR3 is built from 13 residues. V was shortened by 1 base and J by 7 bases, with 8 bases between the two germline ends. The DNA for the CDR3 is TGTGCCAGCAGCTTAGAGGGTTTGCAGCCCCAGCATTTT. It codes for CASSLEGLQPQHF.